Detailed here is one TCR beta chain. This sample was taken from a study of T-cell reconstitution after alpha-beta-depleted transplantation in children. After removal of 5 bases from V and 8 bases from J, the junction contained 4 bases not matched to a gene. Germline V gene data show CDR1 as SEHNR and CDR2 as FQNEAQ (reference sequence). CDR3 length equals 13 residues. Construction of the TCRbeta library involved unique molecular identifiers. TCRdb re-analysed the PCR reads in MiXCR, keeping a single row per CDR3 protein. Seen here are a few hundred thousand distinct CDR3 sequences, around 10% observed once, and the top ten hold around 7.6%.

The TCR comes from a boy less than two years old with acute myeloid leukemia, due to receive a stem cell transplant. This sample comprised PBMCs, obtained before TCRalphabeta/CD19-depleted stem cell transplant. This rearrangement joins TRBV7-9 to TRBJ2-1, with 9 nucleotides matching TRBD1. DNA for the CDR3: TGTGCCAGCAGCGGGACAGGGATCCATGAGCAGTTCTTC. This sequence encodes CASSGTGIHEQFF.